A single sample gave rise to the 18 T cell receptor beta chains below, sequenced in a study of early T cells in non-severe SARS-CoV-2 infection. A single record per CDR3 protein comes from TCRdb applying MiXCR to the 5' RACE reads. The sample consists of tens of thousands of distinct CDR3 sequences, around 7% of them appearing once. Sequenced: whole blood. The source of these receptors is an adult who was a healthcare worker with PCR-confirmed SARS-CoV-2 infection or an uninfected control (not recorded which).

The chain links TRBV7-9 to TRBJ2-1; D gene uncertain. The germline V gene has CDR1 SEHNR and CDR2 FQNEAQ (reference sequence). The CDR3 spans 12 residues. Trimming stripped 6 bases from V and 6 bases from J, with 9 bases between. CDR3 sequence reads: CASSKTLNEQFF. The CDR3, as DNA: TGTGCCAGCAGTAAGACTCTCAATGAGCAGTTCTTC.

This clonotype has at least ten counts. This chain joins TRBV7-8 and TRBJ2-1; no reliable D call. Germline CDR1 is SGHVS and CDR2 is FQNEAQ. Trimming left V 1 base short and J 8 bases short, with 21 bases between. The length of the CDR3 is 17 residues. The CDR3 nucleotides are TGTGCCAGCAGCTTAGTCTTGCCGGGCCTTTCGTCCCATGAGCAGTTCTTC. Its translation: CASSLVLPGLSSHEQFF.

This clonotype has a handful of counts. The chain combines TRBV4-1 with TRBJ2-7; TRBD2 matches 13 bases. The germline V gene encodes CDR1 MGHRA and CDR2 YSYEKL. With V trimmed by 4 bases and J by 3 bases, 6 bases remained unmatched. The CDR3 consists of 16 residues. The CDR3 DNA follows: TGCGCCAGCAGCCCTAGGACTAGCGGGAGTTTCTACGAGCAGTACTTC. Protein product: CASSPRTSGSFYEQYF.

This chain uses TRBV28 with TRBJ2-1; D could derive from TRBD1 or TRBD2 (5 bases each). This CDR3 comprises 13 residues. V lost 2 bases and J lost 6, with 8 bases in between. Germline CDR1 reads MDHEN; CDR2 reads SYDVKM. CDR3 sequence reads: CASSLQGANEQFF. The CDR3 bases are TGTGCCAGCAGTTTACAGGGAGCCAATGAGCAGTTCTTC.

This clonotype occurred many times. The J gene is TRBJ2-6, the V gene TRBV10-3; 7 bases agree with TRBD2. This CDR3 is 17 amino acids long. Per the germline V gene, CDR1 is ENHRY and CDR2 is SYGVKD. V lost 9 bases to trimming and J lost 0 bases; unmatched junction nucleotides: 11. Here the CDR3 DNA reads TGTGCCATACTACCGGGAGGCCGGCACTCTGGGGCCAACGTCCTGACTTTC. It specifies CAILPGGRHSGANVLTF.

This clonotype was seen a few times. The rearrangement uses TRBV11-2 and TRBJ2-2; D remains ambiguous. Germline loops: CDR1 SGHAT, CDR2 FQNNGV. With 8 bases removed from V and 6 bases from J, the gap between germline ends came to 13 bases. This CDR3 has 13 residues. As DNA, the CDR3 is TGTGCCAGCGTAATTAGAGGTTCCGGGGAGCTGTTTTTT. Amino acids: CASVIRGSGELFF.

This clonotype appeared many times. This chain connects TRBV20-1 to TRBJ2-5, with D unclear. The CDR3 consists of 12 residues. Germline lookup yields CDR1 DFQATT and CDR2 SNEGSKA (reference sequence). The V and J ends lost 3 bases and 5 bases respectively, with 10 bases between them. CDR3 sequence (DNA): TGCAGTGCTAGTGTCCCGCCGGAGACCCAGTACTTC. Protein: CSASVPPETQYF.

This clonotype ranks as medium-sized (0.01 to 0.1%). V usage is TRBV29-1 and J usage is TRBJ2-1; 12 bases match TRBD2. With 3 bases clipped from V and 8 bases from J, the junction kept 11 bases outside the gene matches. The CDR3 loop spans 16 amino acids. The germline CDR1 and CDR2 sequences are SQVTM and ANQGSEA. The DNA for the CDR3 is TGCAGCGTTGACACTGGACTACTAGCGGGGGGCGATGAGCAGTTCTTC. This encodes CSVDTGLLAGGDEQFF.

In its sample, this clonotype was seen many times. The chain combines TRBV7-9 with TRBJ2-7, with a weak D call TRBD1 (6 bases). Germline loops: CDR1 SEHNR, CDR2 FQNEAQ (reference sequence). V shed 1 base and J shed 1 base, with 11 bases lying between them. The CDR3 is 15 amino acids. The chain's CDR3 is CASSLEDSGSYEQYF. DNA of the CDR3: TGTGCCAGCAGCTTAGAGGACAGTGGATCCTACGAGCAGTACTTC.

The chain recombines TRBV29-1 with TRBJ2-7, with D uncertain. CDR1 and CDR2 (germline): SQVTM, ANQGSEA. Trimming shortened V by 5 bases and J by 3 bases, and 14 bases separated the two germline ends. This CDR3 region has 13 residues. CDR3 coding DNA: TGCAGCGTTACAGCCAGCGCCTTCTACGAGCAGTACTTC. As protein: CSVTASAFYEQYF.

V is TRBV2 and J is TRBJ2-1, with TRBD1 matching over 8 bases. V was pared by 5 bases and J by 7 bases, with 1 base of the junction left unmatched. Per the germline V gene, CDR1 is SNHLY and CDR2 is FYNNEI. The CDR3 length is 12 residues. The CDR3 region has the DNA TGTGCCAGCAGTACAGGGGGGAATGAGCAGTTCTTC. Its protein is CASSTGGNEQFF.

This clonotype was detected many times. V usage is TRBV10-1 and J usage is TRBJ2-3; TRBD2 aligns across 8 bases. Losses at the gene ends were 1 base for V and 2 bases for J; bases not matched to a gene: 5. This CDR3 is built from 16 residues. CDR1 and CDR2 from the germline V gene are WNHNN and SYGVQD (reference sequence). In DNA, the CDR3 is TGCGCCAGCAGTGAGTTCGGGAGGGCCGACACAGATACGCAGTATTTT. It encodes CASSEFGRADTDTQYF.

This clonotype has more than one count but fewer than ten. The genes are TRBV28 and TRBJ2-3, with D unresolved. V lost 4 bases and J 2 bases, leaving 7 bases between the germline ends. CDR1 and CDR2 from the germline V gene are MDHEN and SYDVKM. The CDR3 sequence is 13 residues long. The CDR3 spells CASSSRNTDTQYF. The CDR3 coding sequence is TGTGCCAGCAGTTCACGAAACACAGATACGCAGTATTTT. The complete variable domain, with remaining parts taken from reference TRBV28 and TRBJ2-3, reads DVKVTQSSRYLVKRTGEKVFLECVQDMDHENMFWYRQDPGLGLRLIYFSYDVKMKEKGDIPEGYSVSREKKERFSLILESASTNQTSMYLCASSSRNTDTQYFGPGTRLTVL.

This chain connects TRBV20-1 to TRBJ2-7; D gene uncertain. The V end lost 3 bases, the J end lost 2 bases, and 11 bases lay between the germline ends. CDR3 size: 13 residues. Germline V lookup: CDR1 DFQATT, CDR2 SNEGSKA (reference sequence). CDR3 in amino acids: CSASATQAYEQYF. Written as DNA, the CDR3 is TGCAGTGCTAGCGCGACTCAGGCCTACGAGCAGTACTTC.

The chain uses TRBV5-1 and TRBJ1-1, with unresolved D. V shed 3 bases and J shed 1 base, with 13 bases lying between them. Germline V lookup: CDR1 SGHRS, CDR2 YFSETQ. The CDR3 consists of 15 residues. DNA of the CDR3: TGCGCCAGCAGCTGGGGTTTGAGGGAGAACACTGAAGCTTTCTTT. Protein sequence: CASSWGLRENTEAFF.

The sample holds many counts of this clonotype. The chain links TRBV9 to TRBJ2-1; D gene uncertain. CDR3 length: 14 amino acids. The germline V gene has CDR1 SGDLS and CDR2 YYNGEE. Deletions cut 1 base from V and 3 bases from J, with 8 bases between. CDR3: CASSVRPIYNEQFF. In DNA, the CDR3 is TGTGCCAGCAGCGTACGACCTATCTACAATGAGCAGTTCTTC.

The CDR3 protein is CASIGSEAFF. The CDR3 bases are TGTGCCAGCATAGGTAGTGAAGCTTTCTTT. This chain joins TRBV28 and TRBJ1-1; D gene ambiguous. Germline CDR1 MDHEN, CDR2 SYDVKM. Between the trimmed V and J ends, which lost 7 bases and 7 bases, there was a span of 7 bases. This CDR3 comprises 10 residues.

There are a few counts of this clonotype. The chain uses TRBV30 and TRBJ2-1, with TRBD1 as a possible D gene (5 bases). CDR3 length equals 13 residues. The ends were cut back, 5 bases at V and 3 bases at J, with 11 bases in the middle. In germline, CDR1 is GTSNPN, CDR2 SVGIG (reference sequence). CDR3 DNA sequence: TGTGCCTGGGGACAAAATCTCTACAATGAGCAGTTCTTC. Residues: CAWGQNLYNEQFF.